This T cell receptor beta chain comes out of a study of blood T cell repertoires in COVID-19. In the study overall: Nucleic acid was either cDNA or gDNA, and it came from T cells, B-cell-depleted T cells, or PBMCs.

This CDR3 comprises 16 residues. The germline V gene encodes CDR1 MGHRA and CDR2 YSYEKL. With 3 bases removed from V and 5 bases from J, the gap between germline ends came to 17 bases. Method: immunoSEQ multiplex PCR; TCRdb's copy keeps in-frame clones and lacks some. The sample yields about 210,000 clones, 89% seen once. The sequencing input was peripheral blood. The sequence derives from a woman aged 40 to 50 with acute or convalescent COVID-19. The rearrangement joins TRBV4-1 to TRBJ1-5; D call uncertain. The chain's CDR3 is CASSHRPGSADQPQHF. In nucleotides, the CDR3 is TGCGCCAGCAGCCACCGTCCTGGCTCAGCGGATCAGCCCCAGCATTTT.